This TCR beta chain was sequenced during a study of patients and donors after allogeneic stem cell transplantation. MiXCR, run by TCRdb on the RT-PCR reads, gives a single entry per CDR3 protein. The sample includes roughly 880,000 distinct CDR3 sequences, about 20% seen only once; the top ten take about 6%. CDR3 size: 13 residues. Trimming shortened V by 2 bases and J by 5 bases, and 8 bases separated the two germline ends. Germline CDR1 reads SGHDT; CDR2 reads YYEEEE. The sequenced sample was blood, either unsorted or a sorted T cell fraction (not recorded which). The chain couples TRBV5-6 to TRBJ2-1; D ambiguous. This sequence was found in a human donor who was either an allogeneic HSCT recipient or a stem cell or donor lymphocyte infusion donor (not recorded which). It is not recorded whose cells these are; they may come from a transplant donor. The CDR3 region is CASSLPPNNEQFF. DNA for the CDR3: TGTGCCAGCAGCTTACCCCCCAACAATGAGCAGTTCTTC.